Presented here are 15 T cell receptor beta chains from one specimen sequenced in a study of control samples from healthy donors and cancer patients. Generated by immunoSEQ multiplex PCR, the TCRdb table keeps only in-frame clones and is missing some. The sample consists of 170,000 or so clones, around 90% of them appearing once. The sequencing sample was made of blood. The source is a man under 40 in good health.

V is TRBV4-1 and J is TRBJ2-2; maybe TRBD2 (6 bases). Germline CDR1 and CDR2: MGHRA and YSYEKL. V lost 4 bases and J 11 bases, leaving 14 bases between the germline ends. The CDR3 is 13 residues long. CDR3 protein: CASSLSGPSELFF. The DNA for the CDR3 is TGCGCCAGCAGCCTCAGCGGGCCTAGTGAGCTGTTTTTT.

This chain connects TRBV5-4 to TRBJ2-3, with D hard to call. Trimming shortened V by 0 bases and J by 2 bases, and 7 bases separated the two germline ends. This CDR3 is 14 amino acids long. The germline V gene has CDR1 SGHNT and CDR2 YYREEE (reference sequence). In nucleotides, the CDR3 is TGTGCCAGCAGCTTGGGGCGTGACACAGATACGCAGTATTTT. Amino acids: CASSLGRDTDTQYF.

The rearrangement uses TRBV7-9 and TRBJ1-1, with a tentative D call TRBD1 (6 bases). The germline V and J ends were trimmed by 8 bases and 4 bases, with 17 bases remaining between them. CDR3 length: 14 residues. The germline V gene has CDR1 SEHNR and CDR2 FQNEAQ (reference sequence). The CDR3 here is CASSAQGKVTEAFF. The CDR3 DNA reads as TGTGCCAGCTCAGCCCAGGGGAAGGTCACTGAAGCTTTCTTT.

The J gene is TRBJ1-4, the V gene TRBV4-1; D is undetermined. V was pared by 1 base and J by 8 bases, with 2 bases between. CDR1 and CDR2 (germline): MGHRA, YSYEKL. CDR3 size: 11 residues. The CDR3 DNA follows: TGCGCCAGCAGCCAAGGGGAAAAACTGTTTTTT. It yields the protein CASSQGEKLFF.

The V call is TRBV27, the J call TRBJ2-7, with D perhaps matching TRBD2 (6 bases). The germline V gene encodes CDR1 MNHEY and CDR2 SMNVEV (reference sequence). The CDR3 has 14 residues. With 3 bases removed from V and 1 base from J, the gap between germline ends came to 10 bases. CDR3 in DNA: TGTGCCAGCAGTTTTAGCGGACCTTCCTACGAGCAGTACTTC. Translating gives CASSFSGPSYEQYF.

The chain recombines TRBV5-4 with TRBJ1-1; D gene ambiguous. This CDR3 has 15 amino acids. Germline values: CDR1 SGHNT, CDR2 YYREEE (reference sequence). Trimming took off 0 bases at V and 1 base at J, with 10 bases between the two ends. Written as DNA, the CDR3 is TGTGCCAGCAGCTTGGCAGCTCGAGCGAACACTGAAGCTTTCTTT. This codes for CASSLAARANTEAFF. The whole variable domain, filled in from reference TRBV5-4 and TRBJ1-1, reads ETGVTQSPTHLIKTRGQQVTLRCSSQSGHNTVSWYQQALGQGPQFIFQYYREEENGRGNFPPRFSGLQFPNYSSELNVNALELDDSALYLCASSLAARANTEAFFGQGTRLTVV.

This sequence joins TRBV20-1 and TRBJ2-2; D is undetermined. Looked up from germline, CDR1 is DFQATT and CDR2 is SNEGSKA (reference sequence). V was cut by 5 bases and J by 2 bases, with 3 bases left in between. CDR3 size: 11 residues. CDR3 amino acids: CSAENTGELFF. Here the CDR3 DNA reads TGCAGTGCTGAAAACACCGGGGAGCTGTTTTTT.

This chain joins TRBV2 and TRBJ1-5, with 8 bases fitting TRBD1. Per the germline V gene, CDR1 is SNHLY and CDR2 is FYNNEI. The CDR3 loop spans 15 amino acids. V lost 8 bases and J lost 1; bases outside the gene matches: 7. The chain's CDR3 is CASGRTGMSNQPQHF. CDR3 nucleotides: TGTGCCAGCGGAAGGACAGGGATGAGCAATCAGCCCCAGCATTTT.

The chain recombines TRBV11-3 with TRBJ2-7, with 9 nucleotides matching TRBD1. The ends lost 5 bases at V and 2 bases at J; junction bases unmatched: 4. The CDR3 has 14 amino acids. In germline, CDR1 is SGHNT, CDR2 YENEEA. CDR3 sequence reads: CASSIDRGAYEQYF. CDR3 sequence (DNA): TGTGCCAGCAGCATCGACAGGGGGGCCTACGAGCAGTACTTC. The full variable domain, with the rest looked up from reference TRBV11-3 and TRBJ2-7, is EAGVVQSPRYKIIEKKQPVAFWCNPISGHNTLYWYLQNLGQGPELLIRYENEEAVDDSQLPKDRFSAERLKGVDSTLKIQPAELGDSAVYLCASSIDRGAYEQYFGPGTRLTVT.

A single count supports this clone. The V call is TRBV5-8, the J call TRBJ2-7, with D unresolved. The ends were cut back, 4 bases at V and 2 bases at J, with 10 bases in the middle. This CDR3 contains 13 residues. Germline lookup yields CDR1 SGHTS and CDR2 YDEGEE. CDR3 sequence: CASSIGKAYEQYF. The CDR3 nucleotides read TGTGCCAGCAGCATAGGAAAGGCCTACGAGCAGTACTTC.

The chain couples TRBV28 to TRBJ2-3; D tentatively fits TRBD1 or TRBD2 (6 bases each). V was pared by 6 bases and J by 3 bases, with 16 bases between. The germline CDR1 and CDR2 sequences are MDHEN and SYDVKM. This CDR3 has 15 residues. The DNA for the CDR3 is TGTGCCAGCAGCCTATGGGGGGCCGGGACAGATACGCAGTATTTT. Protein product: CASSLWGAGTDTQYF. Combining the CDR3 with reference TRBV28 and TRBJ2-3 gives the whole variable domain DVKVTQSSRYLVKRTGEKVFLECVQDMDHENMFWYRQDPGLGLRLIYFSYDVKMKEKGDIPEGYSVSREKKERFSLILESASTNQTSMYLCASSLWGAGTDTQYFGPGTRLTVL.

This chain connects TRBV9 to TRBJ2-6; 8 nucleotides match TRBD1. The CDR3 consists of 16 residues. Germline values: CDR1 SGDLS, CDR2 YYNGEE. Trimming removed 5 bases from V and 1 base from J; junction bases left unmatched: 5. CDR3: CASRGTGASGANVLTF. CDR3 DNA sequence: TGTGCCAGCAGGGGGACAGGAGCTTCTGGGGCCAACGTCCTGACTTTC.

This chain uses TRBV28 with TRBJ1-2; possible D gene TRBD1, 5 bases. The germline CDR1 and CDR2 sequences are MDHEN and SYDVKM. The CDR3 has 14 amino acids. V was trimmed by 4 bases and J by 4 bases, leaving 13 bases between them. The CDR3 bases are TGTGCCAGCAGTTCCATATTTGGGGGCTATGGCTACACCTTC. It specifies CASSSIFGGYGYTF.

V usage is TRBV6-2 or TRBV6-3 and J usage is TRBJ2-4, with TRBD2 identical over 14 bases. The trim removed 2 bases at V and 0 bases at J, leaving 6 bases unmatched. The CDR3 spans 19 residues. CDR1 and CDR2 (germline): MNHEY, SVGEGT. The CDR3 loop is CASSYATSGGGLAKNIQYF. The CDR3 nucleotides read TGTGCCAGCAGTTACGCGACTAGCGGGGGGGGTTTAGCCAAAAACATTCAGTACTTC.

The V gene is TRBV2, the J gene TRBJ2-7, with D possibly being TRBD2 (5 bases). From germline, CDR1 is SNHLY and CDR2 FYNNEI. Trimming cost V 2 bases and J 0 bases, with 8 bases left between them. This CDR3 has 14 residues. CDR3 amino acids: CASSERGSSYEQYF. CDR3 nucleotides: TGTGCCAGCAGTGAACGGGGAAGCTCCTACGAGCAGTACTTC.